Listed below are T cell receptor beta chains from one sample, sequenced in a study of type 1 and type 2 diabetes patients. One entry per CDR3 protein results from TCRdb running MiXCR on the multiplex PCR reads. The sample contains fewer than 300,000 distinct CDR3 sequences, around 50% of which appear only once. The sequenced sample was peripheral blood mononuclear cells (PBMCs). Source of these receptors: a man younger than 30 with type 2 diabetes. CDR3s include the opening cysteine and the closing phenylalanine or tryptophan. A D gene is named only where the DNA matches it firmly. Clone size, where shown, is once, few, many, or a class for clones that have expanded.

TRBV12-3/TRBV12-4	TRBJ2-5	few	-	CASSLPQGTQYF	TGTGCCAGCAGTTTACCTCAGGGGACCCAGTACTTC
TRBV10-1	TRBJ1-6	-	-	CASSGANSPLHF	TGCGCCAGCAGTGGGGCCAATTCACCCCTCCACTTT
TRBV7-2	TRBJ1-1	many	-	CASSLRTNTEAFF	TGTGCCAGCAGCTTACGTACGAACACTGAAGCTTTCTTT
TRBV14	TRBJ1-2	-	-	CASSPARGYTF	TGTGCCAGCAGCCCTGCTAGGGGCTACACCTTC
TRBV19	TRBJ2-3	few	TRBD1	CASSWYRGREDTQYF	TGTGCCAGTAGTTGGTACAGGGGGCGAGAAGATACGCAGTATTTT
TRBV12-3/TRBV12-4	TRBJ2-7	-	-	CASSLDRVREQYF	TGTGCCAGCAGTTTAGACAGGGTACGCGAGCAGTACTTC
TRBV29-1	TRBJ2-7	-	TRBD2	CSAGEGGRYEQYF	TGCAGCGCCGGGGAGGGCGGGCGCTACGAGCAGTACTTC
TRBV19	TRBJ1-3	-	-	CASSIASGNTIYF	TGTGCCAGTAGTATAGCTTCTGGAAACACCATATATTTT
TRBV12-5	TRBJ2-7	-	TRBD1	CASGLVGGDSLYEQYF	TGTGCTAGTGGTTTGGTAGGGGGCGATTCTCTCTACGAGCAGTACTTC
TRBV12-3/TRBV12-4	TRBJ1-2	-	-	CASSVSFGDNGYTF	TGTGCCAGCAGTGTCTCGTTCGGGGACAATGGCTACACCTTC
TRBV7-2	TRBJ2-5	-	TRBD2	CASSLGRGGQVQETQYF	TGTGCCAGCAGCTTAGGGCGGGGGGGCCAGGTCCAAGAGACCCAGTACTTC
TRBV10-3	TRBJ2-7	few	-	CAISEGHGQYF	TGTGCCATCAGTGAAGGACACGGGCAGTACTTC
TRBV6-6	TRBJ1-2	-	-	CASSDSYGRSYGYTF	TGTGCCAGCAGTGACTCGTATGGCCGAAGCTATGGCTACACCTTC
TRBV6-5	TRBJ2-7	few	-	CASSYGAGGEQYF	TGTGCCAGCAGTTACGGGGCAGGAGGGGAGCAGTACTTC
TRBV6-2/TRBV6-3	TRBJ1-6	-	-	CASIPSSYNSPLHF	TGTGCCAGCATCCCTAGCTCCTATAATTCACCCCTCCACTTT
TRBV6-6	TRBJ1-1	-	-	CAITGQRNTEAFF	TGTGCCATCACTGGGCAGAGAAACACTGAAGCTTTCTTT
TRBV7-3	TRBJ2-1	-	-	CASSLAGSAYNEQFF	TGTGCCAGCAGCTTGGCGGGTTCGGCCTACAATGAGCAGTTCTTC
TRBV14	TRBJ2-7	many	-	CASSQLSLQGHEQYF	TGTGCCAGCAGCCAATTGTCCTTACAAGGCCACGAGCAGTACTTC